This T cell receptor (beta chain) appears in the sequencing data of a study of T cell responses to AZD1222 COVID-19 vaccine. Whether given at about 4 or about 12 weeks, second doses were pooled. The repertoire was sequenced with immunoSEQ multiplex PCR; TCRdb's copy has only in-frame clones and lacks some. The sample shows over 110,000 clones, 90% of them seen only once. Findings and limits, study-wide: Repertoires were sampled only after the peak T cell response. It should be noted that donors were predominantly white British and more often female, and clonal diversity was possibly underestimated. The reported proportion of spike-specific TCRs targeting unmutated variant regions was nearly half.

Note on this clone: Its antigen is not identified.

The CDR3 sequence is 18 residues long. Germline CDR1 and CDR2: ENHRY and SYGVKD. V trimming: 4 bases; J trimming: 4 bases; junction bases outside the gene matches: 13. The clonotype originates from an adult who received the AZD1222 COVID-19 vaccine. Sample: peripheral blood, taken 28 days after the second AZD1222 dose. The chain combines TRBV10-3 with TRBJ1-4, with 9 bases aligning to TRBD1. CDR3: CAISAGTGSPTGNEKLFF. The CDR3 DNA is TGTGCCATCAGTGCCGGGACAGGGTCCCCAACTGGTAATGAAAAACTGTTTTTT.